This record concerns one TCR beta chain sequence. This clone was found once. The clone's antigen remains unknown. Within one base of it there is no much larger clone, and no base qualities were kept. This specimen includes other DNA sequences encoding the same CDR3. Using the deep immunoSEQ assay, multiplex PCR amplified TCR CDR3 regions from genomic DNA. For each cell subset, the extracted genomic DNA was distributed evenly across all wells of several immunoSEQ 96-well plates, and each plate served as one replicate. For sorted subsets, each replicate PCR was loaded with about 200 ng genomic DNA, equivalent to roughly 30,000 T cell genomes. Purified libraries were measured with a Qubit 3.0 fluorometer, size-checked on a Bioanalyzer 2100, and measured again with the KAPA Library Quantification kit. Every immunoSEQ 96-well plate was sequenced on a dedicated single-read 150-cycle Illumina NextSeq 550 flow cell. The paper's data handling went like this. Because the immunoSEQ output held only junctional sequences and lacked quality scores, the filtering could not match the filtering applied to full-length reads. To assign V/J genes and CDR3, sequences were annotated against IMGT germline references using PyIR, a Python wrapper for IgBLAST v1.9. Reads were removed for weak V/J assignments (E-value above 1e-6), missing CDR3, stop codons, out-of-frame junctions, or ambiguous translated residues. A V3J clonotype was defined by an identical inferred V gene, J gene, and CDR3 amino acid sequence. To compute the percentage overlap between repertoires, the number of shared unique clonotypes was divided by the size of the smaller repertoire. Repertoire richness was assessed with RTK rarefaction, the Chao1 estimator, and Recon v2.1 estimates of unobserved clonotypes. Generation probabilities for all TCRbeta clonotypes obtained by the gDNA method from four donors were computed using OLGA. Here the immuneACCESS table is served through TCRdb, limited to in-frame sequences with V and J called. Missing clones are a known gap in these copies; in checked studies unresolved V genes cover under half, and the rest lacks a known reason. From that table come the V and J calls and clone size; the DNA was used to work out D and trimming. Here the sample has over 400,000 clones; around 95% occur a single time. 0.064% of the sample goes to the ten largest clones.

The data derive from a study of shared clonotypes between healthy human individuals (TCRdb year 2020). About the study as a whole: A couple of women and a few men aged 18 to 49 years were included in the cohort. For each donor, three plates each were used for CD4 naive and CD4 memory, two plates were used for CD8 naive, and one plate was used for CD8 memory. To estimate repertoire size and how much clonotypes are shared between individuals, the study performed deep sequencing of blood TCR repertoires from a few healthy adults. Libraries were prepared and TCR repertoires were sequenced by different laboratories using diverse techniques, in order to increase sequencing depth and limit assay-specific biases. Between about 0.9 and 9 billion PBMCs per donor were obtained by leukapheresis.

Reading from cysteine to phenylalanine, the CDR3 counts 12 amino acids. The kept DNA is CDR3 alone, 36 bases in frame from the first base. CDR1 is given as MDHEN and CDR2 as SYDVKM, both from the germline V gene. After removal of 2 bases from V and 7 bases from J, the junction retains 1 base not matched to a gene. Study-wide conclusions, independent of this receptor: When a few donors were compared, the shared fraction of clonotypes was roughly 4.8% for naive CD4, roughly 3.4% for naive CD8, more than 2% for memory CD4, and around 0.4% for memory CD8. Sampling was restricted to blood, and TCR repertoires in tissues likely differ from the TCR repertoires found in blood. Naive subsets generally had larger estimated clonotype richness than memory subsets did. Pairwise subsampling led to the expectation that sequencing depth would affect the degree of clonotype sharing among donors. Compared with non-shared clonotypes, the clonotypes found in all four sorted-subset donors had higher generation probabilities. Incomplete sequencing was indicated by rarefaction of sorted-subset datasets, despite the large sequencing depth. The genetic and exposure-history diversity represented was limited by the small number of donors.

The donors were healthy, HIV-negative adults with no recently reported acute infections or vaccinations. All donors were Caucasian adults living in Nashville, Tennessee, USA. CD4+ T cells were enriched by magnetic negative selection; naive cells were then positively selected on CD45RA, and the negative fraction formed the memory subset. After blood collection by leukapheresis, PBMCs were isolated using Ficoll-Histopaque density gradient centrifugation and then cryopreserved in the vapor phase of liquid nitrogen. Purity and quantity of every magnetically sorted T cell population were checked by analytical flow cytometry. From each sorted fraction, genomic DNA was isolated and quantified by UV absorbance on a Nanodrop 2000c.

The TCR sequence derives from a woman aged 25-40 years in good health. Sequencing was done on a sample of naive CD4+ T cells sorted from blood. The label giving this sample's cell subset or site can be read as: CD45RA+ positively selected. The V and J segments used are TRBV28 and TRBJ1-2; 7 middle bases align to TRBD1. CDR3 loop: CASSLRQGGYTF. The bases read TGTGCCAGCAGTTTAAGACAGGGTGGCTACACCTTC.